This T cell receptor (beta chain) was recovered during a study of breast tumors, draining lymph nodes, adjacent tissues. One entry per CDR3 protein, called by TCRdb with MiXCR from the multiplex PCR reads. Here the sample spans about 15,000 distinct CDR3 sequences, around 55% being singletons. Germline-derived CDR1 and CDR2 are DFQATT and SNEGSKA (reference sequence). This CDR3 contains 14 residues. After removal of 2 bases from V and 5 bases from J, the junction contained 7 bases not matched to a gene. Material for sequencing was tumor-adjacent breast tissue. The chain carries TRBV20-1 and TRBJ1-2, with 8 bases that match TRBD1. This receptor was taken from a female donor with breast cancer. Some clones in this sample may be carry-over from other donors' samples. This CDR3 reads CSARSFQGAYGYTF. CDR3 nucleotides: TGCAGTGCTAGATCGTTCCAGGGGGCTTATGGCTACACCTTC.